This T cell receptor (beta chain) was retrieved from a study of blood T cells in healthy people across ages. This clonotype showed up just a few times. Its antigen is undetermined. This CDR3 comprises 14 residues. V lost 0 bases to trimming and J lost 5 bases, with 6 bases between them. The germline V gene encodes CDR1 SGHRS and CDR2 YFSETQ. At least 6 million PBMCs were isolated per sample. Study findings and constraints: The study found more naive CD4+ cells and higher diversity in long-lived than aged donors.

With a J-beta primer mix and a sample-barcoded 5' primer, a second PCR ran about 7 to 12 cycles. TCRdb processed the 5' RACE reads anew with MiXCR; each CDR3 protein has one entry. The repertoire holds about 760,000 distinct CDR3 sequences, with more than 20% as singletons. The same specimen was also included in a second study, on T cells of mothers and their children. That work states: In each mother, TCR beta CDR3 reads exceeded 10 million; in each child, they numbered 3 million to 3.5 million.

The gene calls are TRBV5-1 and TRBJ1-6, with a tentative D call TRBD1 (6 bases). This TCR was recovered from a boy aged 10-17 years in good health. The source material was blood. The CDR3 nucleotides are TGCGCCAGCAGCTTGGGGGACAATAATTCACCCCTCCACTTT. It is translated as CASSLGDNNSPLHF.